This T cell receptor beta chain was profiled in a study of vaccination effects on CD4 cells after COVID-19. As for this clone: Its antigen remains unknown.

Antigen-specific CD4+ T cells were first expanded with viral peptide pools by the ViraFEST assay and only then sequenced. Culture lasted about nine days before CD4+ T cell isolation. The assay was immunoSEQ multiplex PCR, and TCRdb's table has in-frame clones only and misses some. Of tens of thousands of clones listed, around 86% were seen once; the top ten hold roughly 2.2%. Germline V gives CDR1 SNHLY, CDR2 FYNNEI. The germline V and J ends were trimmed by 7 bases and 1 base, with 13 bases remaining between them. CDR3 length equals 15 residues. V gene TRBV2 combines with J gene TRBJ2-2; weak D call: TRBD1 (6 bases). This clonotype was obtained from a human donor who received a COVID-19 vaccine. Sequenced material: CD4+ T cells from PBMCs cultured with HCoV-229E spike peptides, taken before COVID-19 vaccination. The CDR3 protein is CASNPLQGNTGELFF. For the CDR3, the DNA is TGTGCCAGCAATCCCTTACAGGGGAACACCGGGGAGCTGTTTTTT.